The 3 T cell receptor beta chains below all came from one sample that was sequenced in a study of cytomegalovirus exposure and HLA in healthy donors. The PCR used 60 Vbeta and 13 Jbeta primers. Produced via immunoSEQ multiplex PCR; TCRdb's table is partial and in-frame only. The sample contains about 180,000 clones, 77% of which appear only once. Sequencing was done on a sample of PBMCs. These receptors were collected from a woman aged 55 to 70 in good health and CMV-seropositive.

The chain is built from TRBV4-1 and TRBJ2-2; weak D call: TRBD2 (5 bases). V was cut by 3 bases and J by 2 bases, with 13 bases left in between. CDR3 length: 16 amino acids. Germline V lookup: CDR1 MGHRA, CDR2 YSYEKL. The CDR3 sequence is CASSQASGSNTGELFF. The CDR3 region has the DNA TGCGCCAGCAGCCAGGCCTCTGGGAGTAACACCGGGGAGCTGTTTTTT.

CDR3 sequence reads: CAWIGQGTSYTF. CDR3 DNA sequence: TGTGCCTGGATTGGGCAGGGAACTAGCTACACCTTC. The chain has TRBV30 and TRBJ1-2, with a weak D call TRBD1 (5 bases). The germline CDR1 and CDR2 sequences are GTSNPN and SVGIG (reference sequence). The V end was cut by 4 bases, the J end by 9 bases, with 15 bases between. The CDR3 is 12 amino acids.

A few counts support this clone. V and J are TRBV19 and TRBJ1-1, with D perhaps TRBD1 (5 bases). Germline assignment: CDR1 LNHDA and CDR2 SQIVND (reference sequence). V was clipped by 5 bases and J by 3 bases, with 10 bases between them. CDR3 length equals 13 residues. The CDR3 region is CASSPRQYTEAFF. CDR3 coding DNA: TGTGCCAGTAGTCCCCGACAGTACACTGAAGCTTTCTTT.